The rows below give T cell receptor beta chains drawn from one sample of a study of blood T cell repertoires in COVID-19. Libraries were prepared by immunoSEQ multiplex PCR; TCRdb keeps only in-frame clonotypes and omits some of them. The table records 410,000 or so clones, around nine tenths of them present only once. The sequenced material came from peripheral blood. The receptors were gathered from a woman in her thirties or forties with COVID-19, enrolled during active disease. Both conserved end residues are trimmed from each CDR3. Each record gives: CDR3 length, V gene, J gene, CDR3 protein.

13	TRBV25-1	TRBJ1-4	ASSALTGISEKLF
12	TRBV5-4	TRBJ1-2	ASSRTTGNLGYT
11	TRBV24-1	TRBJ1-5	ATSGVRDQPQH
16	TRBV4-3	TRBJ1-5	ASSQDRSAQGSNQPQH
16	TRBV19	TRBJ2-1	ASRRGLAGERTYNEQF
12	TRBV5-5	TRBJ2-5	ASSRYGSQETQY
15	TRBV15	TRBJ1-4	ATSRRGGDRRNEKLF
12	TRBV2	TRBJ1-2	ASREPGADYGYT
11	TRBV6-5	TRBJ1-2	ASVAGSLSGYT
11	TRBV6-1	TRBJ2-7	ASSDTPVAEQY
10	TRBV29-1	TRBJ1-2	SVVRGLGGYT